This T cell receptor beta chain came from a study of CD8 T cells in ankylosing spondylitis. V gave up 9 bases and J gave up 6 bases, with 14 bases separating them. The germline CDR1 and CDR2 sequences are KGHDR and SFDVKD. CDR3 size: 13 residues. TCRdb recomputed calls from the 5' RACE reads with MiXCR, one row per CDR3 protein. The sample includes roughly 180,000 distinct CDR3 sequences, roughly 13% of them seen just once. The sequencing input was blood, either unsorted or a sorted T cell fraction (not recorded which). The chain has TRBV24-1 and TRBJ2-1, with D unresolved. The TCR was taken from a male donor with ankylosing spondylitis or in good health (not recorded which). CDR3 in amino acids: CATSVGASNEQFF. The CDR3 DNA follows: TGTGCCACCTCTGTCGGAGCTTCCAATGAGCAGTTCTTC.